This T cell receptor (beta chain) was identified during a study of Graves' ophthalmopathy and Graves' hyperthyroidism. Study-level points and caveats: Prediction of ophthalmopathy progression reached about 71% sensitivity and approximately 75% specificity. Ophthalmopathy cases were distinguished from stable hyperthyroidism by a 13-signature model, reaching just over 85% sensitivity and roughly 81% specificity.

Participants with hyperthyroidism, aged 18 to 65, were newly diagnosed with under 2 months' duration. There are 14 residues in the CDR3. Amplification from RNA transcripts yielded the TCR beta CDR3 regions. Amplification began with first-round RT-PCR using HTBI primers, then second-round multiplex PCR was performed. TCRdb redid the calling of the multiplex PCR reads with MiXCR, one entry per CDR3 protein. This table has approximately 540,000 distinct CDR3 sequences, roughly 40% appearing once. With respect to this clonotype: Its target is not known. A read error is possible here, since a much larger clone lies one base away.

The rearrangement uses TRBV12-3 or TRBV12-4 and TRBJ1-5, with no clear D. Sequenced: peripheral blood or thyroid tissue (not recorded which). The clonotype was recovered from an adult man with Graves' hyperthyroidism. CDR3 sequence: CAGGLVAWGQPQHF. As DNA, the CDR3 is TGTGCTGGTGGTTTGGTTGCCTGGGGACAGCCCCAGCATTTT.